A selection of T cell receptor beta chains follows, all from one sample in a study of T cell clusters in autoimmune cytopenias. TCRdb re-called the multiplex PCR reads and catalogs CDR3 proteins one per entry, DNA excluded. Listed are approximately 2,100 distinct CDR3 sequences; under 9% falls within the top ten. The sample was also reused in another study, on T cell repertoires in aging, cancer and after chemotherapy.

The sample taken for sequencing was peripheral blood. These receptors were taken from a human donor in good health. CDR3s include the opening cysteine and the closing phenylalanine or tryptophan. Rows may omit the clone size; those that give it use once, few, many or a size class.

clone_size j_call v_call cdr3_aa
medium-sized TRBJ2-7 TRBV19 CASSARLGTGYEQYF
NA TRBJ2-5 TRBV7-2 CASSPGITGGRQETQYF
NA TRBJ2-5 TRBV28 CASSLLTRQQETQYF
large TRBJ1-2 TRBV6-1 CASTEGQGLSYGYTF
medium-sized TRBJ2-3 TRBV27 CASRRSVLGPDTQYF
NA TRBJ2-5 TRBV28 CASSLPLGIQETQYF
medium-sized TRBJ2-7 TRBV6-2/TRBV6-3 CASSSSTRASYEQYF
NA TRBJ1-1 TRBV20-1 CSARGTRIRGTEAFF
NA TRBJ1-1 TRBV24-1 CATSEGTGGGTEAFF
NA TRBJ2-7 TRBV20-1 CSVPGGPTGFTYEQYF
NA TRBJ2-7 TRBV7-9 CASSYTGGEQYF
medium-sized TRBJ1-5 TRBV6-1 CASSLTGEVQPQHF
medium-sized TRBJ2-7 TRBV7-2 CASSPWTSGSYEQYF
medium-sized TRBJ1-5 TRBV15 CATSTRQGNNQPQHF
large TRBJ1-2 TRBV24-1 CATSQNAGIGYTF
NA TRBJ1-5 TRBV21-1 CASSKSPLTDNFSNQPQHF